The clone carrying this T cell receptor (beta chain) was detected only a few times. The antigen is not known. CDR3 length equals 16 residues. The ends lost 4 bases at V and 6 bases at J; junction bases unmatched: 10. CDR1 and CDR2 from the germline V gene are SGHVS and FQNEAQ. The entry originates in a study of shared clonotypes between healthy human individuals. Study findings and constraints: Only blood was sampled, and tissue TCR repertoires likely differ from blood ones.

Input per replicate PCR of unsorted PBMC was about 270 ng DNA, corresponding to around 30,000 T cell genomes. TCRdb keeps only in-frame clones here, not all; method: immunoSEQ multiplex PCR. Seen here are about 460,000 clones, 70% to 80% observed once, and the top ten hold 12%. Genomic DNA, for the unsorted samples, came from roughly 90 million PBMCs. The rearrangement joins TRBV7-8 to TRBJ2-1; 9 nucleotides align to TRBD2. This TCR came from a woman between 40 and 50 years old in good health. Some clones in this sample may be carry-over from other donors' samples. What was sequenced was PBMCs. The CDR3 here is CASSSTGGGGFNEQFF. The DNA of the CDR3 is TGTGCCAGCAGCTCCACTGGCGGGGGGGGTTTCAATGAGCAGTTCTTC.